A single sample is the source of the 25 T cell receptor beta chains below, sequenced in a study of CD8 T cells in Susac syndrome. RNA was extracted with the RNeasy kit, and a quantity of 0.5 to 1 ug was reverse transcribed using random hexamers. A single record per CDR3 protein comes from TCRdb applying MiXCR to the immunoSEQ multiplex PCR reads. The sample carries some 300,000 distinct CDR3 sequences, over 75% recorded once. Sequencing used CD8+ T cells from PBMCs. These receptors all stem from a human donor with multiple sclerosis.

The V and J genes are TRBV20-1 and TRBJ2-1; TRBD2 is a possible D gene (5 bases). Germline CDR1 reads DFQATT; CDR2 reads SNEGSKA (reference sequence). The CDR3 covers 14 residues. V was clipped by 0 bases and J by 3 bases, with 9 bases between them. The CDR3, as DNA: TGCAGTGCTAGAGATCGGGGAGACTACAATGAGCAGTTCTTC. It is translated as CSARDRGDYNEQFF.

V usage is TRBV20-1 and J usage is TRBJ2-7, with D uncertain. The CDR3 loop spans 12 amino acids. V shed 6 bases and J shed 2 bases, with 11 bases lying between them. CDR1 and CDR2 from the germline V gene are DFQATT and SNEGSKA (reference sequence). The CDR3 loop is CSAIDTAYEQYF. Here the CDR3 DNA reads TGCAGTGCCATAGACACTGCCTACGAGCAGTACTTC.

This clonotype was seen more than once but under ten times. The CDR3 nucleotides are TGCAGTGCTAGGGCTAGCGGCCCCTACGAGCAGTACTTC. The encoded protein is CSARASGPYEQYF. The chain couples TRBV20-1 to TRBJ2-7; 7 positions match TRBD2. V shed 3 bases and J 2 bases; nucleotides not matched to a gene: 4. The CDR3 spans 13 residues. CDR1 is DFQATT and CDR2 is SNEGSKA in the germline V gene (reference sequence).

The chain employs TRBV29-1 and TRBJ2-2; the D gene is possibly TRBD1 (5 bases). Germline V gives CDR1 SQVTM, CDR2 ANQGSEA. V lost 7 bases, J lost 6 bases, and 12 bases lay in between. The CDR3 runs to 12 residues. The CDR3 sequence: CSAGQGAGELFF. Written as DNA, the CDR3 is TGCAGCGCAGGCCAAGGGGCCGGGGAGCTGTTTTTT.

The chain is built from TRBV20-1 and TRBJ2-2, with D perhaps assigned TRBD1 or TRBD2 (8 bases each). The CDR3 has 18 amino acids. Germline CDR1 reads DFQATT; CDR2 reads SNEGSKA (reference sequence). V was cut by 3 bases and J by 1 base, with 21 bases left in between. The CDR3 coding sequence is TGCAGTGCTAGGGGTCCCAGGGGGCTAGCGGGGAACACCGGGGAGCTGTTTTTT. Translating gives CSARGPRGLAGNTGELFF.

The chain carries TRBV30 and TRBJ1-5; D remains unclear. Germline V gene data show CDR1 as GTSNPN and CDR2 as SVGIG (reference sequence). CDR3 size: 14 residues. V lost 2 bases and J 0 bases, leaving 8 bases between the germline ends. The CDR3 region is CAWSQIHSNQPQHF. DNA of the CDR3: TGTGCCTGGAGTCAGATCCATAGCAATCAGCCCCAGCATTTT.

The chain has TRBV19 and TRBJ2-7; 7 bases are shared with TRBD1. The CDR3 loop spans 14 amino acids. Germline CDR1 is LNHDA and CDR2 is SQIVND (reference sequence). V trimming: 2 bases; J trimming: 4 bases; junction bases outside the gene matches: 5. Here the CDR3 DNA reads TGTGCCAGTAGTATATACGGGACAGATTACGAGCAGTACTTC. Translation: CASSIYGTDYEQYF.

The V gene is TRBV29-1, the J gene TRBJ1-1, with D unclear. CDR1 is SQVTM and CDR2 is ANQGSEA in the germline V gene. The CDR3 totals 12 residues. V was shortened by 7 bases and J by 1 base, with 10 bases between the two germline ends. The DNA of the CDR3 is TGCAGCGCTGACGGCGGGAACACTGAAGCTTTCTTT. Protein: CSADGGNTEAFF.

CDR3 nucleotides: TGTGCCAGCAGTTGGCCCCCGCAACCCAGGGTTTACGCAGGCACCGGGGAGCTGTTTTTT. It translates to CASSWPPQPRVYAGTGELFF. V is TRBV6-2 or TRBV6-3 and J is TRBJ2-2; possible D gene TRBD1, 5 bases. The CDR3 extends over 20 amino acids. Germline V lookup: CDR1 MNHEY, CDR2 SVGEGT. Trimming took off 4 bases at V and 4 bases at J, with 28 bases between the two ends.

V usage is TRBV27 and J usage is TRBJ2-1; weak D call: TRBD2 (5 bases). CDR1 and CDR2 (germline): MNHEY, SMNVEV (reference sequence). V lost 3 bases and J 5 bases, leaving 11 bases between the germline ends. The CDR3 loop spans 14 amino acids. CDR3: CASSLLASDNEQFF. For the CDR3, the DNA is TGTGCCAGCAGTTTGTTAGCGAGCGACAATGAGCAGTTCTTC.

This chain joins TRBV11-2 and TRBJ2-3, with D hard to call. Trimming stripped 7 bases from V and 2 bases from J, with 7 bases between. The CDR3 is 12 residues long. Germline V lookup: CDR1 SGHAT, CDR2 FQNNGV. The CDR3 loop is CASTSITDTQYF. CDR3 in DNA: TGTGCCAGCACTTCAATCACAGATACGCAGTATTTT.

The chain links TRBV27 to TRBJ2-2, with a weak D call TRBD2 (6 bases). Between the trimmed V and J ends, which lost 8 bases and 6 bases, there was a span of 19 bases. CDR1 is MNHEY and CDR2 is SMNVEV in the germline V gene (reference sequence). This CDR3 is 15 amino acids long. Here the CDR3 reads CASQPGLHFPGELFF. The CDR3 nucleotides are TGTGCCAGCCAACCGGGACTCCATTTCCCCGGGGAGCTGTTTTTT.

The chain combines TRBV7-3 with TRBJ1-2, with 7 bases matching TRBD1. CDR3 size: 16 residues. The V gene end was trimmed by 0 bases and the J gene end by 9 bases; junction bases not matched to a gene: 13. In germline, CDR1 is SGHTA, CDR2 FQGTGA. CDR3 bases: TGTGCCAGCAGCTTAACAACCGGGACAGCGGACCCAAGCTACACCTTC. Its translation: CASSLTTGTADPSYTF.

The chain has TRBV5-1 and TRBJ2-7; D call uncertain. Germline CDR1 and CDR2: SGHRS and YFSETQ. Between the trimmed V and J ends, which lost 1 base and 1 base, there was a span of 12 bases. CDR3 length: 15 amino acids. The CDR3 region has the DNA TGCGCCAGCAGCTTGTACAGCCGATTATCCTACGAGCAGTACTTC. Its protein is CASSLYSRLSYEQYF.

The V and J genes are TRBV7-8 and TRBJ2-3; TRBD2 matches 9 bases. CDR1 and CDR2 from the germline V gene are SGHVS and FQNEAQ. Germline trimming cut 5 bases from V and 1 base from J; bases unmatched to any gene: 7. The CDR3 consists of 16 residues. CDR3 residues: CASSPLAGAGTDTQYF. CDR3 bases: TGTGCCAGCAGCCCCTTAGCGGGGGCCGGCACAGATACGCAGTATTTT.

The chain joins TRBV11-2 to TRBJ2-2; possibly TRBD1 or TRBD2 for D (5 bases each). CDR3 length: 15 amino acids. The germline V gene has CDR1 SGHAT and CDR2 FQNNGV. V lost 4 bases, J lost 6 bases, and 15 bases lay in between. CDR3 nucleotide sequence: TGTGCCAGCAGCTCACTTCGGGGCGCCCCCGGGGAGCTGTTTTTT. This codes for CASSSLRGAPGELFF.

This clonotype was seen only a few times. The genes are TRBV12-3 or TRBV12-4 and TRBJ2-7; perhaps TRBD1 as D (6 bases). V shed 6 bases and J shed 2 bases, with 14 bases lying between them. The CDR3 is 14 amino acids. The CDR3 region is CASRLSGTPYEQYF. The CDR3 nucleotides are TGTGCCAGCAGGCTCTCCGGGACACCCTACGAGCAGTACTTC.

This chain uses TRBV6-6 with TRBJ2-3; a weak D match, TRBD2 (5 bases). CDR1 and CDR2 (germline): MNHNY, SVGAGI (reference sequence). The CDR3 loop spans 16 amino acids. V gave up 0 bases and J gave up 0 bases, with 10 bases separating them. CDR3 coding DNA: TGTGCCAGCAGTTACTCTAGCGAGGCGAGCACAGATACGCAGTATTTT. Translation: CASSYSSEASTDTQYF.

The chain links TRBV6-2 or TRBV6-3 to TRBJ2-3, with TRBD1 matching 8 bases. V lost 6 bases, J lost 1 base, and 9 bases stayed unmatched. Germline V gene lookup returns CDR1 MNHEY and CDR2 SVGEGT. There are 16 residues in the CDR3. CDR3 region: CASSFAPGQGTDTQYF. CDR3 coding DNA: TGTGCCAGCAGCTTCGCTCCGGGACAGGGCACAGATACGCAGTATTTT.

This chain joins TRBV12-3 or TRBV12-4 and TRBJ2-3, with a tentative D call TRBD2 (6 bases). Trimming stripped 8 bases from V and 5 bases from J, with 17 bases between. The CDR3 sequence is 14 residues long. This CDR3 reads CASLPGLFGDTQYF. The DNA of the CDR3 is TGTGCCAGCCTTCCGGGACTCTTCGGAGATACGCAGTATTTT.

The V and J genes are TRBV29-1 and TRBJ2-5; 12 nucleotides agree with TRBD2. Per the germline V gene, CDR1 is SQVTM and CDR2 is ANQGSEA. J gave up 5 bases and V 1 base, and 8 bases lay outside the gene matches. The CDR3 sequence is 16 residues long. CDR3 sequence: CSVEGPSGGAVETQYF. The CDR3 DNA follows: TGCAGCGTTGAAGGGCCTAGCGGGGGGGCGGTCGAGACCCAGTACTTC.

The V gene is TRBV4-1, the J gene TRBJ2-7, with D perhaps TRBD1 (5 bases). Trimming removed 0 bases at V and 2 bases at J, with 11 bases between. The germline V gene encodes CDR1 MGHRA and CDR2 YSYEKL. The CDR3 length is 15 residues. This CDR3 is CASSQDEVGPYEQYF. CDR3 nucleotides: TGCGCCAGCAGCCAAGATGAGGTGGGGCCCTACGAGCAGTACTTC.

The V and J genes are TRBV7-8 and TRBJ2-4; 7 positions agree with TRBD2. V lost 2 bases and J lost 8; bases outside the gene matches: 9. The CDR3 runs 15 residues. Germline CDR1 and CDR2: SGHVS and FQNEAQ. The CDR3 here is CASSLMGGSSDIQYF. CDR3 bases: TGTGCCAGCAGCTTAATGGGCGGGAGTTCGGACATTCAGTACTTC.

This chain joins TRBV7-9 and TRBJ1-1, with D tentatively TRBD1 (6 bases). The germline V gene has CDR1 SEHNR and CDR2 FQNEAQ (reference sequence). The CDR3 is 14 amino acids. Trimming removed 4 bases at V and 1 base at J, with 10 bases between. The CDR3 sequence is CASSSVGGNTEAFF. The CDR3 bases are TGTGCCAGCAGCTCCGTAGGGGGGAACACTGAAGCTTTCTTT.

This chain joins TRBV5-1 and TRBJ2-5; 8 nucleotides agree with TRBD2. The CDR3 length is 16 residues. The V segment lost 0 bases and the J segment 3 bases; nucleotides outside the gene matches: 7. In germline, CDR1 is SGHRS, CDR2 YFSETQ. The CDR3 loop is CASSLDQREMEETQYF. The DNA for the CDR3 is TGCGCCAGCAGCTTGGATCAGCGGGAGATGGAAGAGACCCAGTACTTC.